This T cell receptor beta chain was obtained from a study of OX40 agonist ivuxolimab in advanced cancers. At the level of the study: The treatment was a fully human IgG2 OX40 agonist, ivuxolimab. Ivuxolimab was administered intravenously to patients at 0.01 to 10 mg/kg every 2 weeks. General study points: Dose levels from 0.1 to 3.0 mg/kg saw CD4+ and CD8+ blood T cells expand clonally by week 6. Among the least clonally expanded were partial responders at 0.1-3.0 mg/kg.

Clones were sequenced by immunoSEQ multiplex PCR, and TCRdb holds only the in-frame ones, with some missing. The data hold fewer than 90,000 clones, with roughly nine tenths observed a single time. Regarding this clone: Its antigen is undetermined.

Trimming took 6 bases from V and 1 from J; bases not matched to a gene: 10. There are 16 residues in the CDR3. The sample was CD4+ or CD8+ T cells sorted from blood, taken in a trial of the OX40 agonist ivuxolimab. The chain is built from TRBV23-1 and TRBJ1-1; 8 bases are shared with TRBD1. TRBV23-1 carries the ORF label, with uncertain function. The receptor's source is an adult with an advanced solid tumor such as melanoma, head and neck, liver or kidney cancer. DNA of the CDR3: TGCGCCAGCAGGGGGACAGGTTGTGGGGCGAACACTGAAGCTTTCTTT. Its protein is CASRGTGCGANTEAFF.